A selection of T cell receptor beta chains follows, all from one sample in a study of blood T cell repertoires in COVID-19. Clones were sequenced by immunoSEQ multiplex PCR, and TCRdb holds only the in-frame ones, with some missing. The table lists around 300,000 clones, 70% to 90% of them singletons, with roughly 9% in the top ten. Sequenced: peripheral blood. These receptor sequences come from a man aged 18 to 29 with active or convalescent COVID-19. Each CDR3 is given with its conserved first and last residue. The D gene is left open where the match is weak. Not all rows give a size; the values are once, few, many and, for expanded clones, a class.

-,TRBJ2-1,TRBV6-2/TRBV6-3,TRBD2,CASSYLRMGTSEDNNEQFF,TGTGCCAGCAGTTATCTTCGCATGGGGACTAGCGAAGATAACAATGAGCAGTTCTTC
few,TRBJ1-1,TRBV6-5,-,CASSESSESVFLYF,TGTGCCAGCAGCGAGTCCTCGGAGTCCGTATTCCTTTACTTT
-,TRBJ1-1,TRBV5-1,-,CASSPSGQREAFF,TGCGCCAGCAGCCCCTCAGGACAGAGAGAAGCTTTCTTT
-,TRBJ2-3,TRBV13,TRBD2,CASSATGTSGLNTDTQYF,TGTGCCAGCAGCGCCACCGGGACTAGCGGCTTAAACACAGATACGCAGTATTTT
-,TRBJ2-3,TRBV6-6,-,CASSSLDTQYF,TGTGCCAGCAGTTCCCTCGATACGCAGTATTTT
-,TRBJ1-1,TRBV5-1,TRBD1,CASSSLQGINTEAFF,TGCGCCAGCAGCTCACTACAGGGGATCAACACTGAAGCTTTCTTT
few,TRBJ2-7,TRBV4-1,-,CASSQGVTAFEQYF,TGCGCCAGCAGCCAAGGGGTGACTGCCTTCGAGCAGTACTTC
few,TRBJ2-1,TRBV18,TRBD2,CASSPGSGGWDEQFF,TGTGCCAGCTCACCAGGGAGCGGGGGTTGGGATGAGCAGTTCTTC
-,TRBJ1-2,TRBV5-6,TRBD1,CASSTKQGHYGYTF,TGTGCCAGCAGCACCAAACAGGGGCACTATGGCTACACCTTC
-,TRBJ2-1,TRBV7-9,-,CASSLAIKPGNEQFF,TGTGCCAGCAGCTTAGCAATAAAGCCAGGGAATGAGCAGTTCTTC
-,TRBJ1-6,TRBV7-9,TRBD1,CASTQGVDSPLHF,TGTGCCAGTACCCAGGGGGTAGATTCACCCCTCCACTTT
-,TRBJ2-1,TRBV19,-,CASSIIRTALYNEQFF,TGTGCCAGTAGTATCATTAGGACAGCCCTCTACAATGAGCAGTTCTTC
-,TRBJ2-7,TRBV7-2,TRBD1,CASSPMGQRYEQYF,TGTGCCAGCAGCCCTATGGGACAGCGCTACGAGCAGTACTTC
few,TRBJ1-5,TRBV15,TRBD1,CATSRTRDRDLGSNQPQHF,TGTGCCACCAGCAGAACACGGGACAGGGATTTGGGTAGCAATCAGCCCCAGCATTTT
-,TRBJ1-5,TRBV12-3/TRBV12-4,-,CASSPDSHQPQHF,TGTGCCAGCAGCCCTGACAGTCATCAGCCCCAGCATTTT
-,TRBJ2-1,TRBV5-4,-,CASRSKAPGSNNEQFF,TGTGCCAGCAGAAGTAAGGCCCCAGGGTCTAACAATGAGCAGTTCTTC
few,TRBJ1-3,TRBV27,TRBD1,CASSSAGTGTRSGNTIYF,TGTGCCAGCAGTTCGGCCGGGACAGGGACTCGCTCTGGAAACACCATATATTTT
few,TRBJ2-7,TRBV6-5,-,CASGRGYYEQYF,TGTGCCAGCGGAAGGGGGTACTACGAGCAGTACTTC
few,TRBJ1-5,TRBV18,-,CASSLRARDNQPQHF,TGTGCCAGCTCATTGAGGGCGAGGGACAATCAGCCCCAGCATTTT
once,TRBJ1-4,TRBV2,-,CASIRVATNEKLFF,TGTGCCAGCATCCGGGTTGCAACTAATGAAAAACTGTTTTTT
-,TRBJ2-1,TRBV5-1,TRBD2,CASSFLLGGTYNEQFF,TGCGCCAGCAGCTTTCTCCTGGGAGGGACCTACAATGAGCAGTTCTTC
-,TRBJ2-1,TRBV27,TRBD2,CASSATSGGINEQFF,TGTGCCAGCAGTGCAACTAGCGGGGGGATTAATGAGCAGTTCTTC
-,TRBJ2-1,TRBV29-1,TRBD2,CSVVLAGGLYNEQFF,TGCAGCGTTGTTCTAGCGGGGGGGCTATACAATGAGCAGTTCTTC
-,TRBJ2-7,TRBV5-6,-,CASSGARSLLYEQYF,TGTGCCAGCAGCGGCGCCAGGTCCCTACTTTACGAGCAGTACTTC
-,TRBJ2-1,TRBV7-2,TRBD2,CASSPRTSRNEQFF,TGTGCCAGCAGCCCCCGGACTAGCAGGAATGAGCAGTTCTTC
-,TRBJ1-2,TRBV6-5,TRBD1,CASSYSGGRPIGYTF,TGTGCCAGCAGTTACTCAGGGGGCCGCCCCATCGGCTACACCTTC
-,TRBJ1-2,TRBV29-1,-,CSVLDSYGYTF,TGCAGCGTTCTTGACAGCTATGGCTACACCTTC
once,TRBJ2-3,TRBV4-3,TRBD2,CASSQDLAGGSTDTQYF,TGCGCCAGCAGCCAAGATCTCGCGGGGGGTTCCACAGATACGCAGTATTTT
-,TRBJ1-6,TRBV4-3,-,CASSQEAGSYNSPLHF,TGCGCCAGCAGCCAAGAGGCAGGCTCCTATAATTCACCCCTCCACTTT
-,TRBJ2-1,TRBV20-1,-,CSADGAGEQFF,TGCAGCGCGGATGGGGCCGGTGAGCAGTTCTTC
-,TRBJ1-4,TRBV6-2/TRBV6-3,-,CASSLGGTNEKLFF,TGTGCCAGCAGCCTCGGGGGAACTAATGAAAAACTGTTTTTT
-,TRBJ1-5,TRBV5-1,-,CASSLSSGSNQPQHF,TGCGCCAGCAGCTTATCTTCCGGGAGCAATCAGCCCCAGCATTTT
-,TRBJ1-1,TRBV5-1,TRBD1,CASSSLTGRNTEAFF,TGCGCCAGCAGCTCCTTGACAGGGAGGAACACTGAAGCTTTCTTT
-,TRBJ1-5,TRBV7-9,-,CASSSGGPQHF,TGTGCCAGCAGCTCCGGTGGGCCCCAGCATTTT
-,TRBJ1-1,TRBV13,TRBD1,CASSSPPLTGMATEAFF,TGTGCCAGCAGCTCACCCCCTTTGACAGGGATGGCCACTGAAGCTTTCTTT
-,TRBJ2-5,TRBV11-2,TRBD1,CASSRQGDQETQYF,TGTGCCAGCAGCCGACAGGGTGACCAAGAGACCCAGTACTTC
-,TRBJ2-1,TRBV7-6,-,CASSLVAGSRSVNEQFF,TGTGCCAGCAGCTTAGTTGCAGGTTCCCGTTCGGTAAATGAGCAGTTCTTC
-,TRBJ2-7,TRBV28,TRBD2,CASSGAGTASEQYF,TGTGCCAGCAGTGGAGCGGGGACGGCGAGCGAGCAGTACTTC
-,TRBJ1-4,TRBV7-8,-,CASSSPRSYEKLFF,TGTGCCAGCAGCTCGCCGCGTTCGTATGAAAAACTGTTTTTT
-,TRBJ1-1,TRBV19,-,CASSMATEAFF,TGTGCCAGTAGTATGGCCACTGAAGCTTTCTTT
-,TRBJ1-1,TRBV6-2/TRBV6-3,-,CASSYSDRTEAFF,TGTGCCAGCAGTTACTCCGACAGGACTGAAGCTTTCTTT
-,TRBJ2-3,TRBV4-2,-,CASSQEWGDTDTQYF,TGTGCCAGCAGCCAAGAATGGGGGGACACAGATACGCAGTATTTT
-,TRBJ1-5,TRBV6-2/TRBV6-3,-,CASSYGLNTPQHF,TGTGCCAGCAGTTACGGCCTGAATACGCCCCAGCATTTT
-,TRBJ2-7,TRBV27,TRBD2,CASSLSGGSSYEQYF,TGTGCCAGCAGTTTATCGGGAGGGAGCTCCTACGAGCAGTACTTC